This T cell receptor (beta chain) was identified in a study of T cell responses to AZD1222 COVID-19 vaccine (dated by TCRdb to 2020 to 2022). Notes on the research overall: A total of over 230 trial participants underwent TCR sequencing, of whom 200 to 220 received two doses of AZD1222 and approximately 25 received two doses of the MenACWY control vaccine. Trial participants were enrolled by age into 18-55, 56-69 and 70-plus year subgroups, with roughly 160, 29 and 62 TCR-sequenced participants respectively.

The CDR3 regions of human TCRbeta chains were analyzed by immunosequencing. For the original study's pipeline: Repertoire TCRs were matched against a reference library of SARS-CoV-2-specific TCRs generated with the MIRA antigen-specificity platform. Breadth was defined as the fraction of unique TCRs that were SARS-CoV-2-associated. Depth was defined as the fraction of total T cells that were SARS-CoV-2-associated. Each spike-specific TCR was assigned to its reactive spike region and to a CD4 or CD8 class using the MIRA data. Log10-transformed breadth and depth values were compared by one-way ANOVA with Sidak's multiple comparisons tests. Not all clones reach the TCRdb copy of this immuneACCESS table, which keeps in-frame sequences only. Checked studies attribute under half of the gap to unresolved V genes and leave the rest unexplained. V and J calls plus clone size are reproduced from that table; the DNA served to infer D and trimming. Within this sample are tens of thousands of clones, with around 89% of them counted one time only. Roughly 4.7% of the sample rests with the top ten.

Turning to this clone: The clone's antigen remains unknown. The record has no base qualities; no much larger clone is one base away.

In the paper's terms, the time point label means: baseline before first vaccination. Reading the label with the study, this specimen's treatment or condition is: meningococcal conjugate vaccine given as trial control. The vaccinee samples were drawn from two UK trials, COV001 and COV002, one of which was a single-blind randomized controlled phase 2/3 trial testing AZD1222 (ChAdOx1 nCoV-19) in healthy adults. For TCRbeta chain sequencing, PBMC samples from trial participants were taken at day 0 and at day 28 after the second dose. Summary of the overall study and its limitations: Conclusions about previously exposed vaccinees are limited, since just 5 or 6 AZD1222 recipients were seropositive for SARS-CoV-2 at baseline. Reportedly, close to half of the unique spike-specific TCRs recognized epitopes lying outside the regions that are mutated in the B.1.351 and B.1.1.7 variants. CD4 TCRs associated with the vaccine covered the entire spike protein, and the dominant responses were in regions 160-218 and 743-854. In the small 56-69-year group, the increase in depth fell short of significance, most likely because of low power. Because no day 14 peak-response samples were available, repertoires were characterized only after the peak T cell response. Participants were mostly white British and included more females than males, and it was suggested by the authors that clonal diversity may have been underestimated. After two AZD1222 doses, both the breadth and the depth of spike-specific TCRs were significantly higher than at day 0 and than in MenACWY recipients.

Taken from the germline V gene (reference sequence), the CDR1 and CDR2 loops are SGHKS and YYEKEE. Measured from the cysteine to the phenylalanine, the CDR3 is 14 residues long. Just the 42-base CDR3 DNA is kept, in frame starting at base 1. From V the trimming removes 4 bases and from J it removes 1 base, while the gene matches leave 4 bases of the junction unaccounted for. Sequencing used peripheral blood, obtained on day 0 of MenACWY control vaccination. The sequence came from an adult in good health. The chain employs TRBV5-5 and TRBJ1-1, with TRBD1 matching 7 junction bases. The DNA sequence reads TGTGCCAGCAGCCCCCGACAGGGGAACACTGAAGCTTTCTTT. This gives the protein CASSPRQGNTEAFF. The entire variable domain, with the stretches around the CDR3 drawn from the reference TRBV5-5 and TRBJ1-1 proteins, is DAGVTQSPTHLIKTRGQQVTLRCSPISGHKSVSWYQQVLGQGPQFIFQYYEKEERGRGNFPDRFSARQFPNYSSELNVNALLLGDSALYLCASSPRQGNTEAFFGQGTRLTVV.